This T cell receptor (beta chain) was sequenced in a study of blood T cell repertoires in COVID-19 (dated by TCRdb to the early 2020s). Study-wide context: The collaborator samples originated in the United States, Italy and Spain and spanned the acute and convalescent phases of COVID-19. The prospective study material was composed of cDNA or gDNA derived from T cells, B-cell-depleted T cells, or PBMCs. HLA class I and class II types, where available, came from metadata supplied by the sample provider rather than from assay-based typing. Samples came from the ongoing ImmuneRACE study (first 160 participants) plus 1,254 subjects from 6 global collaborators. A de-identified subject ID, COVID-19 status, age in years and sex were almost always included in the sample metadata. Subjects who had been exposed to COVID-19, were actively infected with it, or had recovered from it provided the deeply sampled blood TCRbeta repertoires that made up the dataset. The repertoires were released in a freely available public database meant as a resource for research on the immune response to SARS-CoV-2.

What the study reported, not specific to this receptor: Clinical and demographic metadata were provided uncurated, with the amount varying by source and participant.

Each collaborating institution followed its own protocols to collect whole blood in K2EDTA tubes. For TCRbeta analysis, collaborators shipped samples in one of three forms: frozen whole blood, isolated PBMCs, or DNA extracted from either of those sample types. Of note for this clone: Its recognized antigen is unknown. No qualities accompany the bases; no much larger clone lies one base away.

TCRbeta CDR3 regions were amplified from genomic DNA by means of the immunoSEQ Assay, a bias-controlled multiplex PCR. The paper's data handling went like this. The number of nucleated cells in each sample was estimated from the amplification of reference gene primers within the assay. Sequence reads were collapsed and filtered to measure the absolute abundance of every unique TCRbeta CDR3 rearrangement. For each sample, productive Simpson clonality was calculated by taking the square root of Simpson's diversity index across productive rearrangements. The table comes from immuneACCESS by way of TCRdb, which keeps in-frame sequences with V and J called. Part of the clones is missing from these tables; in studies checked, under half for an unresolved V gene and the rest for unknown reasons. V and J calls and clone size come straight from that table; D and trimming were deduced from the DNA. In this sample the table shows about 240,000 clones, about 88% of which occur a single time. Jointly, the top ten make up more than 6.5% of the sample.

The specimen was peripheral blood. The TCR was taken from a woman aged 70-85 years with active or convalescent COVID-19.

The nucleotide sequence reads as follows: TGTGCCAGCAGCTTAGAGGCGGTGAGCTCTGGGGCCAACGTCCTGACTTTC. It translates as CASSLEAVSSGANVLTF. Recombination connected TRBV7-9 to TRBJ2-6, with the D gene call left open. The germline V gene (reference sequence) provides CDR1 SEHNR and CDR2 FQNEAQ. The junction shows trimming of 1 base on V and 0 bases on J, plus 10 bases between the germline ends. Taken from cysteine to phenylalanine, the CDR3 has 17 residues. The retained sequence is limited to the CDR3, 51 bases, with the frame set at the first base.